These 16 T cell receptor beta chains share one sample of origin, sequenced in a study of blood T cell repertoires in COVID-19. The table came from immunoSEQ multiplex PCR; TCRdb's copy has only in-frame clones and leaves some out. Of over 60,000 clones in the sample, about 81% were seen once. The sample comprised peripheral blood. These receptor sequences come from a human donor in a cohort sampled during active COVID-19.

The V gene is TRBV7-9, the J gene TRBJ2-5, with D possibly being TRBD2 (6 bases). V was cut by 5 bases and J by 2 bases, with 9 bases left in between. This CDR3 contains 13 residues. Germline V gene lookup returns CDR1 SEHNR and CDR2 FQNEAQ (reference sequence). CDR3 in DNA: TGTGCCAGCAGCCATAGCGGTCAAGAGACCCAGTACTTC. It codes for CASSHSGQETQYF.

V and J are TRBV19 and TRBJ1-2, with a weak D call TRBD1 (6 bases). The CDR3 is 13 residues long. V lost 7 bases and J 5 bases, leaving 14 bases between the germline ends. CDR1 and CDR2 (germline): LNHDA, SQIVND (reference sequence). CDR3 loop: CASTILQGYGYTF. The CDR3 DNA reads TGTGCCAGTACCATCCTACAGGGATATGGCTACACCTTC.

For this clone: Germline is not matched at one junction end, which may reflect a read error. This chain joins TRBV12-3 or TRBV12-4 and TRBJ1-2, with 9 bases fitting TRBD1. This CDR3 is built from 13 residues. CDR3 nucleotide sequence: TGTGCCAGCAGCTTAGGACAGGGGTATGGCTACACCTTC. Encoded protein: CASSLGQGYGYTF.

Here the CDR3 DNA reads TGTGCCAGCTCAGGGGGCACGAACACCGGGGAGCTGTTTTTT. Its translation: CASSGGTNTGELFF. This rearrangement joins TRBV18 to TRBJ2-2; D might be TRBD1 (6 bases). Germline CDR1 KGHSH, CDR2 LQKENI. The length of the CDR3 is 14 residues. Trimming removed 5 bases from V and 0 bases from J, with 7 bases in between.

The J gene is TRBJ1-5, the V gene TRBV4-2; D not certain. Germline CDR1 LGHNA, CDR2 YNFKEQ. The CDR3 loop spans 16 amino acids. The V and J ends lost 1 base and 0 bases respectively, with 10 bases between them. In nucleotides, the CDR3 is TGTGCCAGCAGCCAAGGAGATTCTCTTAGCAATCAGCCCCAGCATTTT. It specifies CASSQGDSLSNQPQHF.

V and J are TRBV7-9 and TRBJ2-7; 13 bases are shared with TRBD2. There are 15 residues in the CDR3. The germline V gene has CDR1 SEHNR and CDR2 FQNEAQ (reference sequence). J was trimmed by 2 bases and V by 4 bases; bases with no gene match: 2. The CDR3, as DNA: TGTGCCAGCAGCTACGGACTAGCGGGGGCCTACGAGCAGTACTTC. It codes for CASSYGLAGAYEQYF.

The chain recombines TRBV18 with TRBJ2-1; no clear D gene. Per the germline V gene, CDR1 is KGHSH and CDR2 is LQKENI. V gave up 3 bases and J gave up 8 bases, with 11 bases separating them. The CDR3 loop spans 13 amino acids. CDR3 DNA: TGTGCCAGCTCACCCCTAGGAGTTGATGAGCAGTTCTTC. Amino acids: CASSPLGVDEQFF.

The V and J genes are TRBV30 and TRBJ2-7, with D possibly being TRBD2 (5 bases). The germline V gene has CDR1 GTSNPN and CDR2 SVGIG (reference sequence). With 0 bases removed from V and 3 bases from J, the gap between germline ends came to 9 bases. The CDR3 covers 13 residues. CDR3 in DNA: TGTGCCTGGAGTGTACGACTACACTACGAGCAGTACTTC. Encoded protein: CAWSVRLHYEQYF.

The chain links TRBV19 to TRBJ2-3, with TRBD2 identical over 7 bases. The CDR3 runs to 15 residues. V was pared by 7 bases and J by 3 bases, with 10 bases of the junction left unmatched. Germline-derived CDR1 and CDR2 are LNHDA and SQIVND (reference sequence). The CDR3 DNA follows: TGTGCCAGTAATACCGCCGGGAGGAGAACAGATACGCAGTATTTT. Protein sequence: CASNTAGRRTDTQYF. The variable domain in full, with the rest retrieved from reference TRBV19 and TRBJ2-3, is DGGITQSPKYLFRKEGQNVTLSCEQNLNHDAMYWYRQDPGQGLRLIYYSQIVNDFQKGDIAEGYSVSREKKESFPLTVTSAQKNPTAFYLCASNTAGRRTDTQYFGPGTRLTVL.

The J gene is TRBJ2-3, the V gene TRBV18; a possible D gene is TRBD1 (5 bases). Germline V lookup: CDR1 KGHSH, CDR2 LQKENI. This CDR3 contains 14 residues. The V and J ends lost 1 base and 2 bases respectively, with 7 bases between them. CDR3 protein: CASSPRGPTDTQYF. The CDR3 nucleotides read TGTGCCAGCTCACCACGGGGCCCCACAGATACGCAGTATTTT.

The rearrangement links TRBV19 to TRBJ2-2, with 9 bases identical to TRBD2. The CDR3 totals 15 residues. The V gene's germline CDR1 is LNHDA and CDR2 SQIVND (reference sequence). V lost 7 bases and J lost 2; bases outside the gene matches: 5. The CDR3 region has the DNA TGTGCCAGTAAGGCCCTAGCGGGAAACACCGGGGAGCTGTTTTTT. The encoded protein is CASKALAGNTGELFF.

The chain carries TRBV14 and TRBJ1-2; D perhaps matches TRBD1 (5 bases). CDR3 size: 12 residues. CDR1 is SGHDN and CDR2 is FVKESK in the germline V gene. The V gene lost 2 bases and the J gene lost 8 bases, with 9 bases spanning the gap. CDR3 loop: CASSQWRDGYTF. CDR3 in DNA: TGTGCCAGCAGCCAATGGAGGGACGGCTACACCTTC. Based on the CDR3 plus reference TRBV14 and TRBJ1-2, the full variable domain is EAGVTQFPSHSVIEKGQTVTLRCDPISGHDNLYWYRRVMGKEIKFLLHFVKESKQDESGMPNNRFLAERTGGTYSTLKVQPAELEDSGVYFCASSQWRDGYTFGSGTRLTVV.

The rearrangement links TRBV5-8 to TRBJ2-7, with D possibly TRBD2 on 5 matching bases. CDR3 length: 13 amino acids. Germline assignment: CDR1 SGHTS and CDR2 YDEGEE. V dropped 2 bases and J dropped 3 bases, with 9 bases sitting between them. Here the CDR3 reads CASSLWELYEQYF. CDR3 bases: TGTGCCAGCAGCTTATGGGAGCTCTACGAGCAGTACTTC.

The rearrangement joins TRBV6-1 to TRBJ1-2, with D possibly matching TRBD1 (6 bases). CDR1 is MNHNS and CDR2 is SASEGT in the germline V gene. Trimming stripped 4 bases from V and 3 bases from J, with 21 bases between. The CDR3 length is 17 residues. The CDR3 region has the DNA TGTGCCAGCAGTGTTTATTTCTCTTCGCAGGGGTACTATGGCTACACCTTC. Encoded protein: CASSVYFSSQGYYGYTF.

The rearrangement joins TRBV19 to TRBJ2-1; TRBD2 aligns across 14 bases. Per the germline V gene, CDR1 is LNHDA and CDR2 is SQIVND (reference sequence). CDR3 size: 16 residues. V dropped 3 bases and J dropped 6; count of bases not matched to a gene: 4. The chain's CDR3 is CASSIRGTSGSNEQFF. The CDR3 bases are TGTGCCAGTAGTATTCGGGGGACTAGCGGGAGCAATGAGCAGTTCTTC.

The chain joins TRBV18 to TRBJ2-3; 11 bases match TRBD2. The germline CDR1 and CDR2 sequences are KGHSH and LQKENI. V was clipped by 3 bases and J by 7 bases; unmatched bases: 9. CDR3 length: 16 residues. CDR3 residues: CASSPSGRAVLNTQYF. For the CDR3, the DNA is TGTGCCAGCTCACCTAGCGGGAGGGCCGTGCTAAATACGCAGTATTTT.